The 27 T cell receptor beta chains presented below share a single source sample, sequenced in a study of Ad26.COV2.S vaccination and SARS-CoV-2 variants. Here immunoSEQ multiplex PCR was the method, and the copy in TCRdb shows in-frame clones only, minus some. The data show approximately 97,000 clones, over 60% seen once. The specimen comprised peripheral blood, sampled after recovery from COVID-19. Every receptor here comes from a human donor who had recovered from COVID-19.

The sample holds one count of this clone. The gene calls are TRBV7-2 and TRBJ2-7; D tentatively reads TRBD1 or TRBD2 (7 bases each). Germline assignment: CDR1 SGHTA and CDR2 FQGNSA. Trimming cost V 5 bases and J 4 bases, with 18 bases left between them. The CDR3 sequence is 15 residues long. The CDR3 spells CASSARGGDGYEQYF. CDR3 sequence (DNA): TGTGCCAGCAGCGCCAGGGGGGGAGATGGATACGAGCAGTACTTC. The full variable domain, completed using reference TRBV7-2 and TRBJ2-7, is GAGVSQSPSNKVTEKGKDVELRCDPISGHTALYWYRQSLGQGLEFLIYFQGNSAPDKSGLPSDRFSAERTGGSVSTLTIQRTQQEDSAVYLCASSARGGDGYEQYFGPGTRLTVT.

This rearrangement joins TRBV7-9 to TRBJ1-2; TRBD1 matches 8 bases. CDR3 length: 12 amino acids. J was trimmed by 8 bases and V by 3 bases; bases with no gene match: 2. Germline V gene lookup returns CDR1 SEHNR and CDR2 FQNEAQ (reference sequence). CDR3 sequence: CASSLDRVGYTF. The CDR3 DNA reads as TGTGCCAGCAGCTTGGACAGGGTAGGCTACACCTTC.

This clone was detected a few times. The V gene is TRBV4-3, the J gene TRBJ1-1; a possible D gene is TRBD1 (5 bases). The CDR3 totals 13 residues. V was pared by 1 base and J by 11 bases, with 14 bases between. Germline-derived CDR1 and CDR2 are LGHNA and YSLEER. CDR3 region: CASSQGQGLAAFF. CDR3 DNA: TGCGCCAGCAGCCAAGGGCAGGGACTGGCGGCTTTCTTT.

The V gene is TRBV6-6, the J gene TRBJ2-3, with 10 bases lining up with TRBD2. Germline trimming cut 8 bases from V and 5 bases from J; bases unmatched to any gene: 10. The length of the CDR3 is 15 residues. The germline V gene encodes CDR1 MNHNY and CDR2 SVGAGI (reference sequence). The CDR3 DNA follows: TGTGCCAGCGGCCCTCTAGCGGGGGTTGGAGATACGCAGTATTTT. Encoded protein: CASGPLAGVGDTQYF.

The table lists this clone with a few counts. V and J are TRBV27 and TRBJ1-3; 7 nucleotides line up with TRBD1. J lost 0 bases, V lost 7 bases, and 21 bases had no gene match. From germline, CDR1 is MNHEY and CDR2 SMNVEV (reference sequence). The CDR3 is made up of 20 amino acids. CDR3: CASTLDDRELPINSGNTIYF. The CDR3 bases are TGTGCCAGCACACTAGATGACAGGGAACTACCTATCAACTCTGGAAACACCATATATTTT.

CDR3 protein: CASSSGQGNTEAFF. For the CDR3, the DNA is TGTGCCAGCAGTTCGGGACAGGGTAACACTGAAGCTTTCTTT. V and J are TRBV27 and TRBJ1-1, with TRBD1 matching over 9 bases. This CDR3 region has 14 residues. Germline V lookup: CDR1 MNHEY, CDR2 SMNVEV (reference sequence). V shed 4 bases and J 2 bases; nucleotides not matched to a gene: 2.

As to this clone: Distinct nucleotide sequences in the sample also encode this CDR3. The chain uses TRBV15 and TRBJ1-5; no reliable D call. The CDR3 is 12 amino acids. V was pared by 0 bases and J by 4 bases, with 1 base between. CDR1 and CDR2 from the germline V gene are LNHNV and YYDKDF (reference sequence). CDR3 residues: CATSRENQPQHF. In DNA, the CDR3 is TGTGCCACCAGCAGAGAAAATCAGCCCCAGCATTTT.

This chain links TRBV7-3 with TRBJ2-1; 9 bases are shared with TRBD2. The CDR3 loop spans 15 amino acids. Germline values: CDR1 SGHTA, CDR2 FQGTGA. The V segment lost 5 bases and the J segment 5 bases; nucleotides outside the gene matches: 7. The CDR3 loop reads CASSPRRGGDNEQFF. Written as DNA, the CDR3 is TGTGCCAGCAGCCCCCGGCGGGGGGGGGACAATGAGCAGTTCTTC.

This rearrangement joins TRBV28 to TRBJ2-7; weak D call: TRBD1 (5 bases). The germline V and J ends were trimmed by 6 bases and 2 bases, with 11 bases remaining between them. Germline assignment: CDR1 MDHEN and CDR2 SYDVKM. The CDR3 runs 13 residues. The CDR3, as DNA: TGTGCCAGCAGGACGACAGCTACCTACGAGCAGTACTTC. Its translation is CASRTTATYEQYF.

The chain has TRBV7-2 and TRBJ1-2; possible D gene TRBD1, 6 bases. V lost 6 bases and J lost 3, with 17 bases in between. CDR1 is SGHTA and CDR2 is FQGNSA in the germline V gene. The CDR3 is 15 residues long. CDR3 sequence reads: CASREGGTSDYGYTF. The CDR3 region has the DNA TGTGCCAGCAGGGAGGGGGGGACCTCCGACTATGGCTACACCTTC.

CDR3 sequence reads: CASTGGDEQFF. CDR3 in DNA: TGTGCCAGCACCGGGGGGGATGAGCAGTTCTTC. J is TRBJ2-1 and V is TRBV12-3 or TRBV12-4; 8 bases map to TRBD2. The V gene end was trimmed by 7 bases and the J gene end by 8 bases; junction bases not matched to a gene: 1. The CDR3 spans 11 residues.

V gene TRBV11-2 combines with J gene TRBJ2-7; the match to TRBD1 covers 9 bases. Unmatched junction bases numbered 19, after V lost 4 bases and J lost 6 bases. The CDR3 runs 18 residues. Germline-derived CDR1 and CDR2 are SGHAT and FQNNGV. CDR3 sequence reads: CASSSGRWEDRGEGEQYF. The CDR3 bases are TGTGCCAGCAGCTCAGGACGGTGGGAGGACAGGGGCGAGGGCGAGCAGTACTTC. Variable domain in full (rest from reference TRBV11-2 and TRBJ2-7): EAGVAQSPRYKIIEKRQSVAFWCNPISGHATLYWYQQILGQGPKLLIQFQNNGVVDDSQLPKDRFSAERLKGVDSTLKIQPAKLEDSAVYLCASSSGRWEDRGEGEQYFGPGTRLTVT.

This clone was seen just once. The V call is TRBV30, the J call TRBJ2-7; the match to TRBD1 covers 9 bases. The V gene's germline CDR1 is GTSNPN and CDR2 SVGIG (reference sequence). CDR3 size: 14 residues. V shed 1 base and J 1 base; nucleotides not matched to a gene: 2. The CDR3 reads CAWSGGTGSYEQYF. In nucleotides, the CDR3 is TGTGCCTGGAGTGGAGGGACAGGGTCCTACGAGCAGTACTTC.

This clone was picked up one time. This chain joins TRBV3-1 (or the pseudogene TRBV3-2) and TRBJ2-1; the match to TRBD2 covers 10 bases. The CDR3 consists of 17 residues. Germline V gene lookup returns CDR1 LGHDT and CDR2 YNNKEL (reference sequence). J gave up 10 bases and V 0 bases, and 12 bases lay outside the gene matches. Here the CDR3 DNA reads TGTGCCAGCAGCCAAGAGGGCCAGCGGGGGGGCCAGTGGGAGCAGTTCTTC. Translation: CASSQEGQRGGQWEQFF.

The rearrangement joins TRBV7-6 to TRBJ2-7; the D gene is possibly TRBD2 (5 bases). Looked up from germline, CDR1 is SGHVS and CDR2 is FNYEAQ. The CDR3 runs 14 residues. The V gene lost 2 bases and the J gene lost 0 bases, with 8 bases spanning the gap. CDR3: CASSLSGASYEQYF. The CDR3 DNA reads as TGTGCCAGCAGCTTAAGCGGAGCCTCCTACGAGCAGTACTTC.

The chain links TRBV2 to TRBJ2-7; 8 bases are shared with TRBD1. From germline, CDR1 is SNHLY and CDR2 FYNNEI. CDR3 size: 14 residues. The junction had 5 bases not matched to a gene; V was cut back by 7 bases and J by 0 bases. The CDR3 loop reads CASNQDRASYEQYF. Written as DNA, the CDR3 is TGTGCCAGCAATCAGGACAGGGCCTCCTACGAGCAGTACTTC.

This chain joins TRBV7-6 and TRBJ1-6, with 8 bases aligning to TRBD1. CDR3 length: 18 residues. V was pared by 3 bases and J by 9 bases, with 16 bases of the junction left unmatched. The V gene's germline CDR1 is SGHVS and CDR2 FNYEAQ. The CDR3 reads CASSLRAMAGGISSPLHF. The DNA for the CDR3 is TGTGCCAGCAGCTTGAGGGCAATGGCAGGGGGCATTAGTTCACCCCTCCACTTT.

This clone occurred once. Other DNA sequences within the sample encode an identical CDR3. The chain uses TRBV4-3 and TRBJ2-2, with TRBD1 matching 11 bases. Germline assignment: CDR1 LGHNA and CDR2 YSLEER. The CDR3 loop spans 16 amino acids. V shed 4 bases and J 3 bases; nucleotides not matched to a gene: 4. The CDR3 coding sequence is TGCGCCAGCAGCCTCGGGGACAGGGGGGACACCGGGGAGCTGTTTTTT. Translation gives CASSLGDRGDTGELFF.

This clone was seen once. The V gene is TRBV13, the J gene TRBJ1-2; tentative D call: TRBD1 (6 bases). The germline gives CDR1 PRHDT, CDR2 FYEKMQ (reference sequence). The CDR3 sequence is 13 residues long. The V end lost 6 bases, the J end lost 7 bases, and 15 bases lay between the germline ends. The CDR3 DNA reads TGTGCCAGCAGGTACTCCAGGGGATTTGGCTACACCTTC. Amino acid sequence: CASRYSRGFGYTF.

The chain couples TRBV6-5 to TRBJ1-2; 9 nucleotides agree with TRBD1. CDR3 length: 14 amino acids. V lost 7 bases and J lost 5; bases outside the gene matches: 8. Germline loops: CDR1 MNHEY, CDR2 SVGAGI. CDR3 amino acids: CASNPDRGTYGYTF. As DNA, the CDR3 is TGTGCCAGCAACCCTGACAGGGGGACTTATGGCTACACCTTC.

V is TRBV7-8 and J is TRBJ2-7, with D perhaps TRBD2 (5 bases). Per the germline V gene, CDR1 is SGHVS and CDR2 is FQNEAQ. This CDR3 comprises 12 residues. V lost 5 bases to trimming and J lost 4 bases, with 9 bases between them. The CDR3 nucleotides read TGTGCCAGCAGCCCAAGCGGATACGAGCAGTACTTC. Residues: CASSPSGYEQYF.

This sequence joins TRBV5-4 and TRBJ1-2, with 7 bases lining up with TRBD1. The CDR3 loop spans 15 amino acids. With V trimmed by 7 bases and J by 4 bases, 13 bases remained unmatched. Germline CDR1 reads SGHNT; CDR2 reads YYREEE (reference sequence). The CDR3 loop reads CASLPVQQGSYGYTF. For the CDR3, the DNA is TGTGCCAGCCTTCCGGTACAACAGGGGAGCTATGGCTACACCTTC.

The rearrangement uses TRBV19 and TRBJ2-1, with a tentative D call TRBD1 (6 bases). The CDR3 has 14 amino acids. Looked up from germline, CDR1 is LNHDA and CDR2 is SQIVND (reference sequence). The germline V and J ends were trimmed by 5 bases and 4 bases, with 12 bases remaining between them. This chain's CDR3 is CASSSGTFYNEQFF. In DNA form, the CDR3 reads TGTGCCAGTAGTTCCGGGACATTTTACAATGAGCAGTTCTTC.

CDR3 amino acids: CATQEGSYNSPLHF. CDR3 DNA: TGTGCCACCCAGGAGGGCTCCTATAATTCACCCCTCCACTTT. The chain couples TRBV19 to TRBJ1-6; unclear D gene. Germline V gives CDR1 LNHDA, CDR2 SQIVND (reference sequence). V was trimmed by 10 bases and J by 0 bases, leaving 10 bases between them. There are 14 residues in the CDR3.

This chain uses TRBV5-1 with TRBJ1-1, with 9 bases identical to TRBD1. V lost 3 bases, J lost 4 bases, and 10 bases stayed unmatched. CDR1 SGHRS and CDR2 YFSETQ come from the germline V gene. CDR3 length equals 16 residues. For the CDR3, the DNA is TGCGCCAGCAGCTATCTTTCCGGGACAGGGTCCACTGAAGCTTTCTTT. It codes for CASSYLSGTGSTEAFF.

V gene TRBV6-5 combines with J gene TRBJ1-1; possible D gene TRBD1, 6 bases. The CDR3 runs 15 residues. The V gene's germline CDR1 is MNHEY and CDR2 SVGAGI. V gave up 3 bases and J gave up 4 bases, with 15 bases separating them. DNA for the CDR3: TGTGCCAGCAGTTATCAACAGGGAGGGGGCACTGAAGCTTTCTTT. The encoded protein is CASSYQQGGGTEAFF.

V is TRBV5-1 and J is TRBJ2-5, with 11 bases identical to TRBD1. The junction had 2 bases not matched to a gene; V was cut back by 4 bases and J by 3 bases. The germline V gene has CDR1 SGHRS and CDR2 YFSETQ. The length of the CDR3 is 14 residues. The chain's CDR3 is CASSRGQGEETQYF. CDR3 nucleotides: TGCGCCAGCAGCAGGGGACAGGGGGAAGAGACCCAGTACTTC.